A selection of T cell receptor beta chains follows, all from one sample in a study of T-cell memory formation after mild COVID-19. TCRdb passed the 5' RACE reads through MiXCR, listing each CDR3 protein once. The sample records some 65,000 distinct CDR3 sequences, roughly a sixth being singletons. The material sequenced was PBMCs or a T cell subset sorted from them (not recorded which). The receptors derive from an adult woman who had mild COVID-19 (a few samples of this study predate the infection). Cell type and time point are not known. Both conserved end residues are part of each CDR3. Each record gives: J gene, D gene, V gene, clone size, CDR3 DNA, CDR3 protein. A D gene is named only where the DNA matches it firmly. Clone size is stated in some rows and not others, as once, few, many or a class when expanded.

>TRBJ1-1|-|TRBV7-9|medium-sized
TGTGCCAGCAGCTTAGGTTTCAGGGAAGCTTTCTTT
CASSLGFREAFF
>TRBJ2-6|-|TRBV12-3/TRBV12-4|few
TGTGCCAGCAGTTTAGTCTATGACTCTGGGGCCAACGTCCTGACTTTC
CASSLVYDSGANVLTF
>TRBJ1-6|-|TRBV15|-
TGTGCCACCGGACCGTCCCGGAATTCACCCCTCCACTTT
CATGPSRNSPLHF
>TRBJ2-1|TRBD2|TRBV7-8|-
TGTGCCAGCGGGTCTAGCGGGAACAATGAGCAGTTCTTC
CASGSSGNNEQFF
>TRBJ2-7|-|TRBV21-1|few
TGTGCCAGCAGCAAGTACGAGCAGTACTTC
CASSKYEQYF
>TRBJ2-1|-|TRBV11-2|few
TGTGCCAGCAGCCAGGGGGGCAATGAGCAGTTCTTC
CASSQGGNEQFF
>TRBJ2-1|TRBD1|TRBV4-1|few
TGCGCCATGACAGGGGGTAGATTCGGTGGTCATGAGCAGTTCTTC
CAMTGGRFGGHEQFF
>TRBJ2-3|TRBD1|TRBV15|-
TGTGCCACCAGCATAGGGACAGTAGCGGATACGCAGTATTTT
CATSIGTVADTQYF
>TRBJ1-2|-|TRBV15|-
TGTGCCACCAGCAGAGATCCCGGGGCAGGTTCGACTTTTAACTATGGCTACACCTTC
CATSRDPGAGSTFNYGYTF
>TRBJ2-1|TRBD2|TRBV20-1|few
TGCAGTGCTAGTATCACGGGACTAGTGAAGGTCGATGAGCAGTTCTTC
CSASITGLVKVDEQFF
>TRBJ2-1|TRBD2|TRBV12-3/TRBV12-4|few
TGTGCCAGCAGGACGAACCTAGCGGCAGTCTACAATGAGCAGTTCTTC
CASRTNLAAVYNEQFF
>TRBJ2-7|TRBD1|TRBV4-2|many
TGTGCCAGCAGCCCCCGGACAGGGGGCTACGAGCAGTACTTC
CASSPRTGGYEQYF
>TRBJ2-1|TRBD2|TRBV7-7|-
TGTGCTAGCAGCTTAGGTCCGGGAGGAATCAATGAGCAGTTCTTC
CASSLGPGGINEQFF
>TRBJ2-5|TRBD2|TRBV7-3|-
TGTGCCAGCAGCTTAGAGTCCTCTAGCGGGAGGTTTGAGACCCAGTACTTC
CASSLESSSGRFETQYF
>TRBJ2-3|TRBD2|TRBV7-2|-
TGTGCCAGCAGCGCCATAGCGGGAGATATGGATACGCAGTATTTT
CASSAIAGDMDTQYF
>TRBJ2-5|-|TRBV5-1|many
TGCGCCAGCAGCTTTGCGGAGACCCAGTACTTC
CASSFAETQYF
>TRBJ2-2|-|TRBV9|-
TGTGCCAGTCATACAGGGGAGGACACCGGGGAGCTGTTTTTT
CASHTGEDTGELFF
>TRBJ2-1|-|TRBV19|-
TGTGCCAGTAGTATTTTGGCGGCGGCCAATGAGCAGTTCTTC
CASSILAAANEQFF
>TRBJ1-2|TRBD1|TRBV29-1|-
TGCAGCGTTTGGACAGGGGAGGAGGATGGCTACACCTTC
CSVWTGEEDGYTF
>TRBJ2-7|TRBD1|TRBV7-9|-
TGTGCCAGCAGCCCCCGGACAGGGGGGACCTACGAGCAGTACTTC
CASSPRTGGTYEQYF
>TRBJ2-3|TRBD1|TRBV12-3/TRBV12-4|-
TGTGCCAGCAGTCCCCGGGGACAGGGACCAGATACGCAGTATTTT
CASSPRGQGPDTQYF
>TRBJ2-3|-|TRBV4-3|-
TGCGCCAGCAGCCAAGGATCGGGAGATACGCAGTATTTT
CASSQGSGDTQYF
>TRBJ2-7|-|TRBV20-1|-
TGCAGTGCTACGCTAGCCGCCTACGAGCAGTACTTC
CSATLAAYEQYF
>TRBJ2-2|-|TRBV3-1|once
TGTGCCAGCAGCCAAGTCCCCGCGACCACCGGGGAGCTGTTTTTT
CASSQVPATTGELFF
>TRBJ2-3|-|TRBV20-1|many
TGCAGTGCTCCCTCCCCAGGGACACCCAGCACAGATACGCAGTATTTT
CSAPSPGTPSTDTQYF
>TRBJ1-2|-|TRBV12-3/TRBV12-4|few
TGTGCCAGCACCTCAGGGTCCTATGGCTACACCTTC
CASTSGSYGYTF
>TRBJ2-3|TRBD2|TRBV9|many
TGTGCCAGCAGCGATGGAGCGGGGGGCGGGACAGATACGCAGTATTTT
CASSDGAGGGTDTQYF